The 13 T cell receptor beta chains given below trace back to one sample, sequenced in a study of cytomegalovirus exposure and HLA in healthy donors. Amplification used 60 Vbeta primers and 13 Jbeta primers. Profiled with immunoSEQ multiplex PCR; TCRdb holds only in-frame clones, not every one. The table includes 55,000 to 75,000 clones, roughly 80% detected once. The material sequenced was PBMCs. The receptors originated from a woman aged 25 to 39 in good health and CMV-seropositive.

V is TRBV29-1 and J is TRBJ2-1; 7 bases line up with TRBD1. V gave up 1 base and J gave up 0 bases; unmatched junction bases: 3. Per germline, CDR1 SQVTM and CDR2 ANQGSEA. The CDR3 is 15 amino acids. The CDR3 protein is CSVEGDSNSYNEQFF. The DNA for the CDR3 is TGCAGCGTTGAAGGGGACAGCAACTCCTACAATGAGCAGTTCTTC.

J is TRBJ2-1 and V is TRBV4-2, with 7 nucleotides matching TRBD1. Germline V CDR1 and CDR2: LGHNA, YNFKEQ. J gave up 2 bases and V 1 base, and 5 bases lay outside the gene matches. There are 16 residues in the CDR3. Written as DNA, the CDR3 is TGTGCCAGCAGCCAAGGGCAGGGGGACGCCTACAATGAGCAGTTCTTC. It is translated as CASSQGQGDAYNEQFF.

This clone was seen more than once but under ten times. CDR3 in amino acids: CASRPGGRDYGYTF. In nucleotides, the CDR3 is TGTGCCAGCAGGCCGGGAGGGAGAGACTATGGCTACACCTTC. V usage is TRBV28 and J usage is TRBJ1-2, with no clear D. The germline V gene encodes CDR1 MDHEN and CDR2 SYDVKM. Trimming removed 6 bases at V and 3 bases at J, with 14 bases between. The CDR3 loop spans 14 amino acids.

The chain links TRBV7-8 to TRBJ2-3; 7 bases map to TRBD2. Trimming took 11 bases from V and 3 from J; bases not matched to a gene: 5. From germline, CDR1 is SGHVS and CDR2 FQNEAQ. The CDR3 runs to 12 residues. CDR3 amino acids: CAVAGVTDTQYF. The CDR3 DNA reads TGTGCCGTCGCGGGAGTGACAGATACGCAGTATTTT.

This chain joins TRBV2 and TRBJ2-2; 14 nucleotides match TRBD2. Germline V lookup: CDR1 SNHLY, CDR2 FYNNEI. Trimming at V came to 6 bases and at J to 6 bases, leaving 6 bases not matched to a gene. The CDR3 spans 16 residues. CDR3 DNA sequence: TGTGCCAGCAGGGTGGGACTAGCGGGAGTGGCCGGGGAGCTGTTTTTT. It yields the protein CASRVGLAGVAGELFF.

For this clone: The same CDR3 is also encoded by other DNA sequences in this sample. The J gene is TRBJ2-1, the V gene TRBV2; 7 bases are shared with TRBD2. The V segment lost 2 bases and the J segment 2 bases; nucleotides outside the gene matches: 3. The CDR3 is 15 amino acids. Germline assignment: CDR1 SNHLY and CDR2 FYNNEI. CDR3 nucleotides: TGTGCCAGCAGTGAAAGTCTAGCGGCCTACAATGAGCAGTTCTTC. Amino acids: CASSESLAAYNEQFF.

This chain links TRBV11-3 with TRBJ2-3; possible D gene TRBD1, 5 bases. This CDR3 is 14 amino acids long. Trimming removed 1 base from V and 2 bases from J, with 7 bases in between. Germline-derived CDR1 and CDR2 are SGHNT and YENEEA. CDR3 nucleotides: TGTGCCAGCAGCTTAGCCAGGGCCACAGATACGCAGTATTTT. Translation: CASSLARATDTQYF.

The chain carries TRBV5-1 and TRBJ2-7; D call uncertain. CDR1 and CDR2 (germline): SGHRS, YFSETQ. The CDR3 is 14 amino acids. Trimming removed 4 bases at V and 5 bases at J, with 16 bases between. The CDR3 spells CASSPLTRLDEQYF. CDR3 nucleotide sequence: TGCGCCAGCAGCCCCCTTACCAGGCTCGACGAGCAGTACTTC. Combining the CDR3 with reference TRBV5-1 and TRBJ2-7 gives the whole variable domain KAGVTQTPRYLIKTRGQQVTLSCSPISGHRSVSWYQQTPGQGLQFLFEYFSETQRNKGNFPGRFSGRQFSNSRSEMNVSTLELGDSALYLCASSPLTRLDEQYFGPGTRLTVT.

This clone has a handful of counts. V gene TRBV2 combines with J gene TRBJ2-7; TRBD1 agrees at 8 bases. V shed 4 bases and J 1 base; nucleotides not matched to a gene: 0. Germline V gives CDR1 SNHLY, CDR2 FYNNEI. This CDR3 is built from 13 residues. The CDR3 bases are TGTGCCAGCAGTGGGGACAGGTCCTACGAGCAGTACTTC. This codes for CASSGDRSYEQYF.

A few counts support this clone. The chain carries TRBV4-1 and TRBJ2-1, with a weak D call TRBD2 (6 bases). The germline V and J ends were trimmed by 4 bases and 5 bases, with 15 bases remaining between them. The CDR3 is made up of 15 amino acids. Germline V gene data show CDR1 as MGHRA and CDR2 as YSYEKL. CDR3 loop: CASSLRDSVNNEQFF. The CDR3 DNA follows: TGCGCCAGCAGCCTCCGGGACTCTGTAAACAATGAGCAGTTCTTC.

The rearrangement links TRBV5-1 to TRBJ2-1; D is possibly TRBD1 (5 bases). Germline V gives CDR1 SGHRS, CDR2 YFSETQ. Trimming stripped 4 bases from V and 1 base from J, with 12 bases between. CDR3 length: 15 residues. The CDR3 loop reads CASSPPGNSYNEQFF. CDR3 DNA: TGCGCCAGCAGCCCACCAGGGAATTCCTACAATGAGCAGTTCTTC.

V is TRBV5-1 and J is TRBJ2-1; perhaps TRBD2 as D (5 bases). Trimming stripped 0 bases from V and 9 bases from J, with 16 bases between. This CDR3 is 15 amino acids long. CDR1 and CDR2 (germline): SGHRS, YFSETQ. The CDR3 spells CASSLGTPLPVEQFF. In nucleotides, the CDR3 is TGCGCCAGCAGCTTGGGGACTCCCCTCCCGGTTGAGCAGTTCTTC.

The gene calls are TRBV19 and TRBJ2-1, with 15 bases matching TRBD2. The length of the CDR3 is 17 residues. V shed 3 bases, J shed 7 bases, and the junction held 7 bases outside the gene matches. Germline V gives CDR1 LNHDA, CDR2 SQIVND (reference sequence). CDR3 sequence (DNA): TGTGCCAGTAGTATTCATAGGACTAGCGGGAGGGGAAATGAGCAGTTCTTC. It is translated as CASSIHRTSGRGNEQFF. Variable domain in full (rest from reference TRBV19 and TRBJ2-1): DGGITQSPKYLFRKEGQNVTLSCEQNLNHDAMYWYRQDPGQGLRLIYYSQIVNDFQKGDIAEGYSVSREKKESFPLTVTSAQKNPTAFYLCASSIHRTSGRGNEQFFGPGTRLTVL.